Presented here are 16 T cell receptor beta chains from one specimen sequenced in a study of vaccination effects on CD4 cells after COVID-19. These receptors have no known antigen. The culture ran for less than 12 days, and then CD4+ T cells were isolated. Of the BNT162b2 and mRNA-1273 vaccines, participants received two doses of one or the other. Method: immunoSEQ multiplex PCR; TCRdb's copy keeps in-frame clones and lacks some. Found here are tens of thousands of clones, less than 75% of them singletons; the top ten hold around 2.1%. The specimen comprised CD4+ T cells from PBMCs cultured without peptide, sampled after COVID-19 vaccination. The receptors stem from a human donor who received a COVID-19 vaccine.

The chain links TRBV5-8 to TRBJ2-3, with 9 nucleotides matching TRBD2. V shed 5 bases and J 2 bases; nucleotides not matched to a gene: 6. CDR1 and CDR2 (germline): SGHTS, YDEGEE. The CDR3 has 15 residues. The CDR3 is CASRLAGAPTDTQYF. CDR3 bases: TGTGCCAGCAGGTTAGCGGGGGCCCCCACAGATACGCAGTATTTT.

This rearrangement joins TRBV7-2 to TRBJ2-3, with a weak D call TRBD2 (7 bases). V dropped 1 base and J dropped 5 bases, with 13 bases sitting between them. The CDR3 has 15 residues. Germline V gene data show CDR1 as SGHTA and CDR2 as FQGNSA. The CDR3 DNA reads TGTGCCAGCAGCTTAGTGGGGGGGGCTGGAGATACGCAGTATTTT. Protein sequence: CASSLVGGAGDTQYF.

CDR3 coding DNA: TGTGCCAGCAGTCAAGCAAGTACGCAGTATTTT. Protein: CASSQASTQYF. J is TRBJ2-3 and V is TRBV7-2, with D uncertain. The CDR3 loop spans 11 amino acids. Germline assignment: CDR1 SGHTA and CDR2 FQGNSA. Trimming cost V 6 bases and J 8 bases, with 9 bases left between them.

The chain couples TRBV7-3 to TRBJ2-5, with 7 positions matching TRBD1. Germline loops: CDR1 SGHTA, CDR2 FQGTGA. The CDR3 contains 15 residues. The trim removed 1 base at V and 5 bases at J, leaving 7 bases unmatched. The CDR3 spells CASSLNKGAGETQYF. The CDR3 DNA reads TGTGCCAGCAGCTTAAACAAGGGGGCAGGGGAGACCCAGTACTTC.

This chain connects TRBV3-1 (or the pseudogene TRBV3-2) to TRBJ2-5; a weak D match, TRBD2 (6 bases). Deletions cut 2 bases from V and 4 bases from J, with 8 bases between. CDR3 length: 13 residues. CDR1 is LGHDT and CDR2 is YNNKEL in the germline V gene (reference sequence). The CDR3, as DNA: TGTGCCAGCAGCCAACCCGGGGGAGAGACCCAGTACTTC. It encodes CASSQPGGETQYF.

The chain carries TRBV24-1 and TRBJ2-3; tentatively, D is TRBD2 (6 bases). This CDR3 region has 15 residues. Between the trimmed V and J ends, which lost 3 bases and 6 bases, there was a span of 15 bases. Germline V CDR1 and CDR2: KGHDR, SFDVKD. The CDR3 sequence: CATSDNRDSSDTQYF. The CDR3 bases are TGTGCCACCAGTGATAACCGGGACTCTTCGGATACGCAGTATTTT.

The CDR3 bases are TGTGCCAGCAGGGGGGACTCTGGAAACACCATATATTTT. This gives the protein CASRGDSGNTIYF. The chain couples TRBV2 to TRBJ1-3, with D perhaps TRBD1 (5 bases). V lost 6 bases, J lost 0 bases, and 6 bases lay in between. The CDR3 has 13 amino acids. CDR1 is SNHLY, CDR2 FYNNEI, per germline.

This clone was seen a handful of times. V gene TRBV15 combines with J gene TRBJ1-2; D is ambiguous. Germline V lookup: CDR1 LNHNV, CDR2 YYDKDF (reference sequence). V was trimmed by 0 bases and J by 4 bases, leaving 3 bases between them. The CDR3 extends over 12 amino acids. DNA for the CDR3: TGTGCCACCAGCAGAGAGGGCTATGGCTACACCTTC. This codes for CATSREGYGYTF.

This clone was seen a few times. This chain uses TRBV5-1 with TRBJ2-5; D may be TRBD2 (7 bases). CDR3 length: 13 amino acids. V was pared by 4 bases and J by 5 bases, with 12 bases between. Germline CDR1 and CDR2: SGHRS and YFSETQ. Here the CDR3 reads CASSRGGSETQYF. The CDR3 coding sequence is TGCGCCAGCAGCAGGGGGGGTTCCGAGACCCAGTACTTC. The full variable domain, its missing parts supplied by reference TRBV5-1 and TRBJ2-5, is KAGVTQTPRYLIKTRGQQVTLSCSPISGHRSVSWYQQTPGQGLQFLFEYFSETQRNKGNFPGRFSGRQFSNSRSEMNVSTLELGDSALYLCASSRGGSETQYFGPGTRLLVL.

V gene TRBV3-1 (or the pseudogene TRBV3-2) combines with J gene TRBJ1-6; weak D call: TRBD1 (6 bases). From germline, CDR1 is LGHDT and CDR2 YNNKEL (reference sequence). This CDR3 is built from 12 residues. V was pared by 4 bases and J by 10 bases, with 8 bases between. CDR3 sequence reads: CASSPRGSPLHF. The CDR3 nucleotides read TGTGCCAGCAGCCCGAGGGGGTCACCCCTCCACTTT.

In its sample, this clone was seen a few times. The V and J genes are TRBV7-2 and TRBJ1-6, with no clear D. V lost 1 base, J lost 11 bases, and 15 bases lay in between. CDR1 is SGHTA and CDR2 is FQGNSA in the germline V gene. The CDR3 extends over 15 amino acids. CDR3 amino acids: CASSLELALRAPLHF. The CDR3 region has the DNA TGTGCCAGCAGCTTAGAACTTGCGCTACGTGCACCCCTCCACTTT.

The CDR3 here is CASSSIIQGNEQFF. CDR3 nucleotide sequence: TGTGCCAGCAGCTCGATCATCCAGGGAAACGAGCAGTTCTTC. This chain joins TRBV6-5 and TRBJ2-1, with TRBD1 as a possible D gene (5 bases). This CDR3 contains 14 residues. The V end was cut by 6 bases, the J end by 10 bases, with 19 bases between. Germline V CDR1 and CDR2: MNHEY, SVGAGI.

The genes are TRBV13 and TRBJ1-6, with D possibly matching TRBD1 (6 bases). Deletions cut 6 bases from V and 5 bases from J, with 11 bases between. Germline CDR1 reads PRHDT; CDR2 reads FYEKMQ (reference sequence). The CDR3 contains 14 residues. Written as DNA, the CDR3 is TGTGCCAGCAGATTCCGGGACAATAATTCACCCCTCCACTTT. It yields the protein CASRFRDNNSPLHF. The variable domain in full, completed from reference TRBV13 and TRBJ1-6, reads AAGVIQSPRHLIKEKRETATLKCYPIPRHDTVYWYQQGPGQDPQFLISFYEKMQSDKGSIPDRFSAQQFSDYHSELNMSSLELGDSALYFCASRFRDNNSPLHFGNGTRLTVT.

The chain has TRBV7-9 and TRBJ1-3; 10 bases agree with TRBD1. With V trimmed by 5 bases and J by 4 bases, 8 bases remained unmatched. The germline CDR1 and CDR2 sequences are SEHNR and FQNEAQ (reference sequence). The CDR3 has 16 residues. The CDR3 coding sequence is TGTGCCAGCAGCCCGCGACAGGGGGCGAGAGGAAACACCATATATTTT. Protein sequence: CASSPRQGARGNTIYF. The full variable domain, in which reference TRBV7-9 and TRBJ1-3 provide the parts outside the CDR3, is DTGVSQNPRHKITKRGQNVTFRCDPISEHNRLYWYRQTLGQGPEFLTYFQNEAQLEKSRLLSDRFSAERPKGSFSTLEIQRTEQGDSAMYLCASSPRQGARGNTIYFGEGSWLTVV.

To note about this clone: Other nucleotide sequences in the sample specify the same CDR3. The chain joins TRBV24-1 to TRBJ2-3; 10 bases fit TRBD2. The CDR3 runs to 16 residues. The germline gives CDR1 KGHDR, CDR2 SFDVKD. With V trimmed by 3 bases and J by 2 bases, 4 bases remained unmatched. CDR3 in amino acids: CATSDPGLAVTDTQYF. DNA for the CDR3: TGTGCCACCAGTGATCCCGGACTAGCGGTCACAGATACGCAGTATTTT.

The J gene is TRBJ1-1, the V gene TRBV9, with D maybe TRBD1 (6 bases). V lost 2 bases, J lost 0 bases, and 17 bases lay in between. Germline CDR1 and CDR2: SGDLS and YYNGEE. The CDR3 has 17 amino acids. In DNA form, the CDR3 reads TGTGCCAGCAGCGTGGGGACAAGGGGAGTGGTGAACACTGAAGCTTTCTTT. Translating gives CASSVGTRGVVNTEAFF.